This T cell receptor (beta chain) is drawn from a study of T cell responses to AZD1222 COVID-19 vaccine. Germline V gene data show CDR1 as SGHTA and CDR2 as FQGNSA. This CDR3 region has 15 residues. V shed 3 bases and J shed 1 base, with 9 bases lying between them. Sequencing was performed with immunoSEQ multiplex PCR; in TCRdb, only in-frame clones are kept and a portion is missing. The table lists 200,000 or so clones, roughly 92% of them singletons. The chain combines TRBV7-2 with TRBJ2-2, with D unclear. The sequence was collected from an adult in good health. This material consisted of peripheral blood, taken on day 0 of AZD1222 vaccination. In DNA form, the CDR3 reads TGTGCCAGCAGCTTTCAGCGTCGGAACACCGGGGAGCTGTTTTTT. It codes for CASSFQRRNTGELFF.